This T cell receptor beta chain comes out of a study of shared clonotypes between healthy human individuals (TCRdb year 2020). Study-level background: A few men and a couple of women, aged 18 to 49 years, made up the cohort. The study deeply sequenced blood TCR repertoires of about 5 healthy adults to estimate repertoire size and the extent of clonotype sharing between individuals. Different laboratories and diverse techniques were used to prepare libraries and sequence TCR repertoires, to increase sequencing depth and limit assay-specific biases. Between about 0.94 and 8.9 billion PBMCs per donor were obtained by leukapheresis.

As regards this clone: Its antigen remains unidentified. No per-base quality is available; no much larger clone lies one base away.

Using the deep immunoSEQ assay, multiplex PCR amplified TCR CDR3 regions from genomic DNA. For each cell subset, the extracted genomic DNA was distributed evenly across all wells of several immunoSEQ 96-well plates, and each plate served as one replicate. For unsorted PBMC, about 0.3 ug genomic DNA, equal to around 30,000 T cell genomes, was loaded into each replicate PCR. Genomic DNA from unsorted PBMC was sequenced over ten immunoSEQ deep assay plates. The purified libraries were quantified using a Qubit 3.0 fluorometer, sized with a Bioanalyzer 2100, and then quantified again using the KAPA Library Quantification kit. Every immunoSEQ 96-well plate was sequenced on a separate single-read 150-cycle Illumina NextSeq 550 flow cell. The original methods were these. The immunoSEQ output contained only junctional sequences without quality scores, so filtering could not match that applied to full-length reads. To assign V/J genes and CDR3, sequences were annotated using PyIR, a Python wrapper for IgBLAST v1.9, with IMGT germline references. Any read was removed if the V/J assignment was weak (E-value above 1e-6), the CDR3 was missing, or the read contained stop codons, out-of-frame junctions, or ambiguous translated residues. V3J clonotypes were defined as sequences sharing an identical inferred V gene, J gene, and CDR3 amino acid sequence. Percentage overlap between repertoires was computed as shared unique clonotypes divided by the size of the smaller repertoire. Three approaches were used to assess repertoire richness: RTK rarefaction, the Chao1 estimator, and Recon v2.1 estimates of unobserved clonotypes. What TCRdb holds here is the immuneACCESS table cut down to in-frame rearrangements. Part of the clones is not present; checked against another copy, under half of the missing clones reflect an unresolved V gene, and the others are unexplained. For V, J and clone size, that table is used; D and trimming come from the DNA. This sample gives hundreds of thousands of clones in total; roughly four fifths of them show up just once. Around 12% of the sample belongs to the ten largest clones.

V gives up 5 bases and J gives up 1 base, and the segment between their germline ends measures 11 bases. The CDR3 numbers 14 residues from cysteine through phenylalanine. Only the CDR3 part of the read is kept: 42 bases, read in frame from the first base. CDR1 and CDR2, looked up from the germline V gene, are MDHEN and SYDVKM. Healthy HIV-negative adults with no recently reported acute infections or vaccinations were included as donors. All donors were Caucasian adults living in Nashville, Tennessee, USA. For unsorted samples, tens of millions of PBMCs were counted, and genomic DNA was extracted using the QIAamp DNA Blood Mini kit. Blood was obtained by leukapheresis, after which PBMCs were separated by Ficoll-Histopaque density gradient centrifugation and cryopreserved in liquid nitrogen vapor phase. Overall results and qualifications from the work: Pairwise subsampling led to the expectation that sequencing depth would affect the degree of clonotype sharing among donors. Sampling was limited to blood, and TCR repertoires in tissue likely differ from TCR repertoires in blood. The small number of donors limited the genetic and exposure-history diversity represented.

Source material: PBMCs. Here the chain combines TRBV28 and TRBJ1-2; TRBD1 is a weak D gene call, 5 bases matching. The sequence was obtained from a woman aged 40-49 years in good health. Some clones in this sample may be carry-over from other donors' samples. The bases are TGTGCCAGCAGTCTACGGGGGTTTAACTATGGCTACACCTTC. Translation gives CASSLRGFNYGYTF.